This section outlines one T cell receptor beta chain sequence together with its context. Its antigen is not known. The data originate from a study of T cell clones after liver transplantation. Study information: Patients counted as tolerant after at least one year off all immunosuppression, enzymes not exceeding twice normal.

Clones were read by immunoSEQ multiplex PCR, and TCRdb kept only the in-frame ones, dropping some. Of roughly 57,000 clones listed, 71% are singletons. Findings and limits, study-wide: In most of the 8 subjects, circulating graft-donor-reactive CD4 TCRbeta sequences fell significantly after transplant. Donor-reactive sequences fell more than third party-reactive ones, suggesting partial deletion.

This receptor was taken from a human donor who received a liver transplant. Sample: CD4+ T cells from blood, taken before liver transplant.

CDR3 coding DNA: TGTGCCAGCTCAAAGGACAGGGGAGACTATCAGCCCCAGCATTTT. Encoded protein: CASSKDRGDYQPQHF. V usage is TRBV18 and J usage is TRBJ1-5; TRBD1 aligns across 9 bases. V was pared by 5 bases and J by 5 bases, with 7 bases of the junction left unmatched. The germline V gene encodes CDR1 KGHSH and CDR2 LQKENI. This CDR3 has 15 residues.